The entry that follows covers one TCR beta chain sequence. This specimen comes from a study of blood T cell repertoires in COVID-19. Study information: The United States, Italy and Spain provided the acute and convalescent COVID-19 samples. Sample material is recorded as cDNA or gDNA derived from T cells, B-cell-depleted T cells, or PBMCs.

Authors' methods: Reference gene primer amplification in the assay estimated nucleated cell counts. Repertoires were generated with immunoSEQ multiplex PCR, while TCRdb's copy carries only in-frame clones and drops some. Clone size and V and J calls were adopted from that table, with D and trimming inferred from the DNA. The table includes 180,000 or so clones, around 86% detected once. Trimming left V 6 bases short and J 4 bases short, with 7 bases between. Germline lookup yields CDR1 GTSNPN and CDR2 SVGIG (reference sequence). CDR3 length: 11 residues. Sample: peripheral blood. This TCR was sampled from a man aged 18-30 years with acute or convalescent COVID-19. The V call is TRBV30, the J call TRBJ2-1, with TRBD2 as a possible D gene (6 bases). CDR3 amino acids: CACRGYNEQFF. The DNA of the CDR3 is TGTGCCTGCCGGGGGTACAATGAGCAGTTCTTC.